The present T cell receptor beta chain was sequenced within a study of T cells after yellow fever vaccination. With 1 base clipped from V and 4 bases from J, the junction kept 2 bases outside the gene matches. Germline V gene sequence: CDR1 DFQATT, CDR2 SNEGSKA (reference sequence). The CDR3 sequence is 13 residues long. MiXCR, run by TCRdb on the 5' RACE reads, gives a single entry per CDR3 protein. The data hold about 300,000 distinct CDR3 sequences, with around 7% observed a single time. This clonotype was counted ten times or more. The sequencing here drew on PBMCs, taken around 45 days after the first yellow fever vaccination. The TCR originated in a man between 18 and 29 years old who received the YFV17D yellow fever vaccine. The gene calls are TRBV20-1 and TRBJ2-7, with 9 positions matching TRBD1. The CDR3 DNA follows: TGCAGTGCTAGAGGGACAGGGGATTACGAGCAGTACTTC. It is translated as CSARGTGDYEQYF.